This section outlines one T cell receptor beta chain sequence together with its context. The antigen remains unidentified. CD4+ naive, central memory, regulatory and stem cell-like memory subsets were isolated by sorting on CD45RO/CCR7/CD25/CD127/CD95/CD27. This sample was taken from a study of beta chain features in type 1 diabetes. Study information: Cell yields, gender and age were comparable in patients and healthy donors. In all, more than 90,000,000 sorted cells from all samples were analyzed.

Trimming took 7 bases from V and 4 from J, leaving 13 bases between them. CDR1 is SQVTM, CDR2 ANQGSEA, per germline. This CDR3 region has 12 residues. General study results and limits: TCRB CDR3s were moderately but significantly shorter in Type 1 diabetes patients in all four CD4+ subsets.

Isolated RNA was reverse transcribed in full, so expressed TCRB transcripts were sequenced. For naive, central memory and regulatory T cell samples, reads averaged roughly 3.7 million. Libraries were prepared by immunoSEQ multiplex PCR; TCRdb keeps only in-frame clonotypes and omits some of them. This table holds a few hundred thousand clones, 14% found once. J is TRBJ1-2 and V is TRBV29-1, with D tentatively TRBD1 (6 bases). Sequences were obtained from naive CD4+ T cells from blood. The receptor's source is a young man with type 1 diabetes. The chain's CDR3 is CSAIQGAYGYTF. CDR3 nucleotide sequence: TGCAGCGCGATACAGGGAGCCTATGGCTACACCTTC.